The rows below give T cell receptor beta chains drawn from one sample of a study of Ad26.COV2.S vaccination and SARS-CoV-2 variants. The protocol was immunoSEQ multiplex PCR, while the TCRdb copy is restricted to in-frame clones and leaves out a portion. The sample carries approximately 350,000 clones, around 87% recorded once. Sequencing used peripheral blood, obtained in a trial of Ad26.COV2.S vaccine versus placebo. The origin of the receptors is a person aged 18-60 years who received the Ad26.COV2.S COVID-19 vaccine or a placebo. CDR3s include the opening cysteine and the closing phenylalanine or tryptophan. Fields, in order: clone size, J gene, D gene, V gene, CDR3 DNA, CDR3 protein. D genes are given only for firm matches. Only some rows state a clone size, as once, few, many or a class for expanded clones.

NA | TRBJ1-1 | NA | TRBV19 | TGTGCCAGTAATGTCGATGGCGGGACTGAAGCTTTCTTT | CASNVDGGTEAFF
NA | TRBJ2-7 | TRBD1 | TRBV4-2 | TGTGCCAGCAGCCAAGAAGGGACAGGGTACACCTACGAGCAGTACTTC | CASSQEGTGYTYEQYF
once | TRBJ2-3 | TRBD2 | TRBV27 | TGTGCCAGCAGTGATACCTTGGCGGGGGGGAGGAGCACAGATACGCAGTATTTT | CASSDTLAGGRSTDTQYF
NA | TRBJ1-4 | NA | TRBV3-1/TRBV3-2 | TGTGCCAGCAGCCAAGATCTGCAGGCCCGCTTTGGAAAACTGTTTTTT | CASSQDLQARFGKLFF
NA | TRBJ2-7 | TRBD1 | TRBV5-5 | TGTGCCAGCAGCCCCGGACAGGGGGCGGGGGAGCAGTACTTC | CASSPGQGAGEQYF
NA | TRBJ1-1 | NA | TRBV5-1 | TGCGCCAGCAGCTTACAGGGTAGGCACACTGAAGCTTTCTTT | CASSLQGRHTEAFF
NA | TRBJ1-5 | TRBD1 | TRBV19 | TGTGCCAGTAGTTTCCTCCCCGACAGGGGCAATCAGCCCCAGCATTTT | CASSFLPDRGNQPQHF
once | TRBJ2-2 | TRBD1 | TRBV4-3 | TGCGCCAGCAGCCAAGAGAGGGACAGTTACACCGGGGAGCTGTTTTTT | CASSQERDSYTGELFF
NA | TRBJ1-3 | NA | TRBV4-3 | TGCGCCAGCAGCCCCACAGGGCGATCTGGAAACACCATATATTTT | CASSPTGRSGNTIYF
NA | TRBJ2-3 | NA | TRBV7-3 | TGTGCCAGCAGCTTTGCATCAGATACGCAGTATTTT | CASSFASDTQYF
NA | TRBJ2-7 | TRBD1 | TRBV27 | TGTGCCAGCAGTACCCGGACAGGGGGTGTTTTGAAGCAGTACTTC | CASSTRTGGVLKQYF
NA | TRBJ2-1 | TRBD1 | TRBV27 | TGTGCCAGCAGTGGCCGGACAGGGCTAAATGAGCAGTTCTTC | CASSGRTGLNEQFF
NA | TRBJ1-5 | NA | TRBV6-1 | TGTGCCAGCAGTGAACTTGAGGATCAGCCCCAGCATTTT | CASSELEDQPQHF
NA | TRBJ2-7 | TRBD2 | TRBV7-2 | TGTGCCAGCAGCCCACTAGCGGGGGCCCCCTCCTACGAGCAGTACTTC | CASSPLAGAPSYEQYF
NA | TRBJ2-3 | NA | TRBV7-3 | TGTGCCAGCAGCTTAACGATGAGGGCCACAGATACGCAGTATTTT | CASSLTMRATDTQYF
NA | TRBJ2-7 | NA | TRBV19 | TGTGCCAGTAGTATAGACTCAGGGTCCCGCGGCGAGCAGTACTTC | CASSIDSGSRGEQYF
NA | TRBJ2-7 | NA | TRBV5-6 | TGTGCCAGCAGCAGCGGGACAGAGGGCTACGAGCAGTACTTC | CASSSGTEGYEQYF
NA | TRBJ2-7 | NA | TRBV18 | TGTGCCAGCTCACCACCGTGGGGCTACGAGCAGTACTTC | CASSPPWGYEQYF
NA | TRBJ1-5 | NA | TRBV13 | TGTGCCAGCAGCTTAGGTTGGGGCGGGGGTCAGCCCCAGCATTTT | CASSLGWGGGQPQHF
NA | TRBJ1-3 | TRBD1 | TRBV4-3 | TGCGCCAGCAGCCAAAGGACAGGGATGGCTGGAAACACCATATATTTT | CASSQRTGMAGNTIYF
once | TRBJ1-5 | TRBD1 | TRBV7-9 | TGTGCCAGCAGCTCGGGACAGTCACTAAATCAGCCCCAGCATTTT | CASSSGQSLNQPQHF
NA | TRBJ2-7 | NA | TRBV27 | TGTGCCAGCAGTTGGTCTGGGACCTACGAGCAGTACTTC | CASSWSGTYEQYF
NA | TRBJ2-7 | NA | TRBV5-1 | TGCGCCAGCAGCTTGGTAGTAAGGGGGGCGCAGCAGTACTTC | CASSLVVRGAQQYF
NA | TRBJ1-5 | NA | TRBV5-6 | TGTGCCAGCAGCTTATCTCCCGGAGAATCCCTCAATAGCAATCAGCCCCAGCATTTT | CASSLSPGESLNSNQPQHF
NA | TRBJ1-5 | NA | TRBV21-1 | TGTACGGGGGAGGGGCTGGCAGGATGGCCCCAGCATTTT | CTGEGLAGWPQHF
NA | TRBJ1-6 | TRBD1 | TRBV9 | TGTGCCAGCAGCGAAGGGACAGACTCCTATAATTCACCCCTCCACTTT | CASSEGTDSYNSPLHF
NA | TRBJ2-6 | NA | TRBV7-2 | TGTGCCAGCAGCCCGGTGGGGGTCTCTGGGGCCAACGTCCTGACTTTC | CASSPVGVSGANVLTF
few | TRBJ1-5 | NA | TRBV19 | TGTGCCAGTCGCCCTGACAGGTCGAATAGCAATCAGCCCCAGCATTTT | CASRPDRSNSNQPQHF
NA | TRBJ2-2 | TRBD1 | TRBV7-9 | TGTGCCAGCAGTCGGGACAGAGTAGACACCGGGGAGCTGTTTTTT | CASSRDRVDTGELFF
NA | TRBJ2-1 | NA | TRBV27 | TGTGCCAGCAGTTTAAATTATCCCGGCGGTAATGAGCAGTTCTTC | CASSLNYPGGNEQFF
NA | TRBJ2-2 | TRBD2 | TRBV18 | TGTGCCAGCTCACCACAGCGGGGGAGGAACGGGGAGCTGTTTTTT | CASSPQRGRNGELFF
NA | TRBJ1-5 | NA | TRBV7-2 | TGTGCCAGCAGCGTCTCATATAGCAATCAGCCCCAGCATTTT | CASSVSYSNQPQHF
NA | TRBJ1-2 | TRBD1 | TRBV19 | TGTGCCAGTAGATGGGGACAGGGAAGAGATGGCTACACCTTC | CASRWGQGRDGYTF
NA | TRBJ2-7 | TRBD1 | TRBV6-2/TRBV6-3 | TGTGCCAGCAGCCGCGGGGATTCCGGGACAGGGGTTAACGAGCAGTACTTC | CASSRGDSGTGVNEQYF
NA | TRBJ1-5 | NA | TRBV7-6 | TGTGCCAGCAGCTTGAGGGGTAATCAGCCCCAGCATTTT | CASSLRGNQPQHF
NA | TRBJ2-7 | TRBD1 | TRBV30 | TGTGCCTGGAGTGAGCCGGGACAGGGGGCGCGAGAGCAGTACTTC | CAWSEPGQGAREQYF
NA | TRBJ2-5 | NA | TRBV5-1 | TGCGCCAGCAGCTTGGTCACACAAGAGACCCAGTACTTC | CASSLVTQETQYF
NA | TRBJ1-1 | NA | TRBV7-2 | TGTGCCAGCAGCTTGTCAGGATGGAACACTGAAGCTTTCTTT | CASSLSGWNTEAFF
NA | TRBJ1-2 | NA | TRBV5-1 | TGCGCCAGCAGCCCCGAGGTGGGTTATGGCTACACCTTC | CASSPEVGYGYTF
few | TRBJ1-1 | NA | TRBV18 | TGTGCCAGCTCACCAAACTCTTTGGGGGCGGTGAACACTGAAGCTTTCTTT | CASSPNSLGAVNTEAFF